The clone carrying this T cell receptor (beta chain) was seen a few times. This specimen belongs to a study of blood T cell repertoires in COVID-19. About the research overall: The origin of the acute and convalescent COVID-19 samples was the United States, Italy and Spain. Nucleic acid was either cDNA or gDNA, and it came from T cells, B-cell-depleted T cells, or PBMCs.

Trimming removed 5 bases from V and 7 bases from J, with 24 bases in between. The CDR3 runs 16 residues. Germline values: CDR1 SGHNT, CDR2 YENEEA. The table came from immunoSEQ multiplex PCR; TCRdb's copy has only in-frame clones and leaves some out. In the table there are tens of thousands of clones, over 80% of which are singletons. The source of this sequence is a human donor with active COVID-19. The donor label of this sample is uncertain. The sample consisted of peripheral blood. The chain employs TRBV11-3 and TRBJ2-7; D is possibly TRBD2 (5 bases). The CDR3 DNA follows: TGTGCCAGCAGCCCACCCAGGAGCGGAGCGACGTGGGAGCAGTACTTC. As protein: CASSPPRSGATWEQYF.